This T cell receptor beta chain stems from a study of response to subunit inactivated influenza vaccine. TCRdb ran MiXCR on the RT-PCR reads and lists one entry per CDR3 protein. Of 650,000 to 800,000 distinct CDR3 sequences in the sample, approximately 13% are singletons; the top ten hold 5.5% to 8%. The CDR3 length is 15 residues. Trimming shortened V by 1 base and J by 2 bases, and 10 bases separated the two germline ends. Germline V gives CDR1 LNHDA, CDR2 SQIVND (reference sequence). This clonotype was observed a few times. The TCR comes from a man aged 45 to 65 who received an inactivated influenza vaccine. The starting material was PBMCs from blood, obtained roughly 2 weeks before vaccination. The chain couples TRBV19 to TRBJ2-3; no definite D call. CDR3 residues: CASSIVRSYTDTQYF. The DNA of the CDR3 is TGTGCCAGTAGTATAGTTAGAAGTTACACAGATACGCAGTATTTT.